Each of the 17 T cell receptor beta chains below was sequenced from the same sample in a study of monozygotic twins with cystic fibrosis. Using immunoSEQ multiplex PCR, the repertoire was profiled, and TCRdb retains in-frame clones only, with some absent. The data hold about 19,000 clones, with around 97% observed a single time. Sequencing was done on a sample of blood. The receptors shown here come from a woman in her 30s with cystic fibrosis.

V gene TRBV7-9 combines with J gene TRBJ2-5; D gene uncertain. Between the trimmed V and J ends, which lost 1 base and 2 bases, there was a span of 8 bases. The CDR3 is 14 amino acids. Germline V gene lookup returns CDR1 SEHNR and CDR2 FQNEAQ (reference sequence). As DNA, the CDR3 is TGTGCCAGCAGCTTAGTGGTGGCTCAAGAGACCCAGTACTTC. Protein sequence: CASSLVVAQETQYF.

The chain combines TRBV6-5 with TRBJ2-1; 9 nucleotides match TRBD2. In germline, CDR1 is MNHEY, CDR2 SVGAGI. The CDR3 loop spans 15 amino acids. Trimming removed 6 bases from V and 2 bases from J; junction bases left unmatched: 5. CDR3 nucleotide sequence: TGTGCCAGCAGCCCCCGCGGGGGGGCCTACAATGAGCAGTTCTTC. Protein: CASSPRGGAYNEQFF.

The CDR3: CASSENQGSTDTQYF. CDR3 sequence (DNA): TGTGCCAGCAGTGAAAATCAGGGAAGCACAGATACGCAGTATTTT. The V call is TRBV6-1, the J call TRBJ2-3; D is possibly TRBD1 (5 bases). CDR1 and CDR2 (germline): MNHNS, SASEGT. Deletions cut 2 bases from V and 0 bases from J, with 9 bases between. This CDR3 comprises 15 residues.

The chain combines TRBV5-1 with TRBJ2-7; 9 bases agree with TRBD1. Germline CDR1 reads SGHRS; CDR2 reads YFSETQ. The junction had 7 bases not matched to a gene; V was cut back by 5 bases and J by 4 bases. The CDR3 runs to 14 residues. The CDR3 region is CASSWGQGTYEQYF. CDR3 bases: TGCGCCAGCAGTTGGGGACAGGGCACATACGAGCAGTACTTC. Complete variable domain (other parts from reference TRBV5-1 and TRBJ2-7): KAGVTQTPRYLIKTRGQQVTLSCSPISGHRSVSWYQQTPGQGLQFLFEYFSETQRNKGNFPGRFSGRQFSNSRSEMNVSTLELGDSALYLCASSWGQGTYEQYFGPGTRLTVT.

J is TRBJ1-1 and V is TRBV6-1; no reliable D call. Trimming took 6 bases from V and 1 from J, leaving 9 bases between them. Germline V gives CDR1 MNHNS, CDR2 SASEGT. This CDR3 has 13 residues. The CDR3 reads CASRTRQNTEAFF. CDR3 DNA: TGTGCCAGCAGGACCCGACAGAACACTGAAGCTTTCTTT.

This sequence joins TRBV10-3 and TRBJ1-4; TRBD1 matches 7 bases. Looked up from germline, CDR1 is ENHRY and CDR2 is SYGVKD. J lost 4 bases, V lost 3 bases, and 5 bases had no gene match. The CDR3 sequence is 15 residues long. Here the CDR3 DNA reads TGTGCCATCAGTGATGAGGCAGGGGGTAATGAAAAACTGTTTTTT. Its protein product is CAISDEAGGNEKLFF.

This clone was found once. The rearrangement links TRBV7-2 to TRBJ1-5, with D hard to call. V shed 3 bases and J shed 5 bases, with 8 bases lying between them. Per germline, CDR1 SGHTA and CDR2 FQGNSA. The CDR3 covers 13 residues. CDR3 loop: CASSFSVDQPQHF. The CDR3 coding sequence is TGTGCCAGCAGCTTTTCAGTAGATCAGCCCCAGCATTTT.

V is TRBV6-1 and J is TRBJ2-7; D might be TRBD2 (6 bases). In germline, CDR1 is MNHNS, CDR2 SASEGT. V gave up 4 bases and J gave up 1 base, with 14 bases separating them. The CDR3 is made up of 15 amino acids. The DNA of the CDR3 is TGTGCCAGCAGTGTAAGGGGACTGTCATCCTACGAGCAGTACTTC. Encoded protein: CASSVRGLSSYEQYF.

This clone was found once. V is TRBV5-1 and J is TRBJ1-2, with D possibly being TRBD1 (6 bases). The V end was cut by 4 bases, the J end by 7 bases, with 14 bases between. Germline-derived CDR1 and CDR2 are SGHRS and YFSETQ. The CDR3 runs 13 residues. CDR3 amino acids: CASSRGQSLGYTF. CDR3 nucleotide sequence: TGCGCCAGCAGCCGCGGACAGAGCCTTGGCTACACCTTC.

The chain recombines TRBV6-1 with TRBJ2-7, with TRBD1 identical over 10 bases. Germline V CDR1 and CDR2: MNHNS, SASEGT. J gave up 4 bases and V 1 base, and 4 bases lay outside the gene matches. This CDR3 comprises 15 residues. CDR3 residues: CASSEETGGPYEQYF. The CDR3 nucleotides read TGTGCCAGCAGTGAAGAGACAGGGGGCCCTTACGAGCAGTACTTC.

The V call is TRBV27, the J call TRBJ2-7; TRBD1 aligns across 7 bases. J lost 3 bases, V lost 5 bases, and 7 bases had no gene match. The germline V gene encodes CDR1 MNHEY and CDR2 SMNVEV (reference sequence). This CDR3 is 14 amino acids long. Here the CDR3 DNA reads TGTGCCAGCAGTGGCGGACAGGAGATCTACGAGCAGTACTTC. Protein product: CASSGGQEIYEQYF.

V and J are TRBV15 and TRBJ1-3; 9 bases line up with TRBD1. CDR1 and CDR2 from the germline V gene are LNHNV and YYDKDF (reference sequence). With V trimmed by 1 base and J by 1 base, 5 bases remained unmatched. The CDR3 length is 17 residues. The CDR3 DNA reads TGTGCCACCAGCAGAGTACAGGGGGCTATATCTGGAAACACCATATATTTT. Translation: CATSRVQGAISGNTIYF. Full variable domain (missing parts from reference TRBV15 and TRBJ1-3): DAMVIQNPRYQVTQFGKPVTLSCSQTLNHNVMYWYQQKSSQAPKLLFHYYDKDFNNEADTPDNFQSRRPNTSFCFLDIRSPGLGDTAMYLCATSRVQGAISGNTIYFGEGSWLTVV.

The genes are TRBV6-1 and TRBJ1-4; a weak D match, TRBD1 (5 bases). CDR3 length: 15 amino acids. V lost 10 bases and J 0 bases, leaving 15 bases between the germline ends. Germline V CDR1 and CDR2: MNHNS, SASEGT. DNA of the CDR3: TGTGCCACCACTAGGAGGGGCGCAACTAATGAAAAACTGTTTTTT. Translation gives CATTRRGATNEKLFF.

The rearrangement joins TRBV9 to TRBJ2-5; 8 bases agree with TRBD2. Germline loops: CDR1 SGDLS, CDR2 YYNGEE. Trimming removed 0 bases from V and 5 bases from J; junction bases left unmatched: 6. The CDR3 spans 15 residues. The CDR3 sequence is CASSVGGGTRETQYF. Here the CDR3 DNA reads TGTGCCAGCAGCGTAGGTGGTGGGACTAGGGAGACCCAGTACTTC.

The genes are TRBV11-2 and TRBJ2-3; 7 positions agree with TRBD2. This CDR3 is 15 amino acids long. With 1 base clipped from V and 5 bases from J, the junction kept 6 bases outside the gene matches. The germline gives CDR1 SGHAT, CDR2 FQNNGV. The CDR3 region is CASSLGGRVGDTQYF. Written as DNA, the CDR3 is TGTGCCAGCAGCTTAGGGGGGAGGGTAGGAGATACGCAGTATTTT.

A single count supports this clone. The CDR3 DNA reads as TGTGCCAGCTCACCTAAGACTGGGGGGACGAGCTCCTATAATTCACCCCTCCACTTT. Amino acid sequence: CASSPKTGGTSSYNSPLHF. This chain uses TRBV18 with TRBJ1-6; D is possibly TRBD1 (5 bases). This CDR3 contains 19 residues. Germline CDR1 reads KGHSH; CDR2 reads LQKENI. V was pared by 3 bases and J by 0 bases, with 18 bases between.

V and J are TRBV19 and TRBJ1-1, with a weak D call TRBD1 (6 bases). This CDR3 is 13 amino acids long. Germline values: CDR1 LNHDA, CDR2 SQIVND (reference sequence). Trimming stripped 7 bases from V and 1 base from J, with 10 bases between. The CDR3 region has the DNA TGTGCCAGTACGGGGGCCGCGAACACTGAAGCTTTCTTT. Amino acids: CASTGAANTEAFF.